This TCR beta chain is drawn from a study of blood T cells in healthy people across ages. This CDR3 is 14 amino acids long. V lost 5 bases and J lost 0, with 9 bases in between. Germline values: CDR1 SGHTA, CDR2 FQGNSA. This clonotype was counted many times. For the second PCR, which ran for roughly 7 to 11 cycles, a sample-barcoded 5' primer and a J-beta primer mix were used. TCRdb reprocessed the 5' RACE reads with MiXCR, giving one entry per CDR3 protein. The sample has roughly 700,000 distinct CDR3 sequences, less than 40% seen once. Sequencing was done on a sample of blood. This receptor was obtained from an elderly woman in good health. This chain uses TRBV7-2 with TRBJ2-3; no clear D. DNA for the CDR3: TGTGCCAGCAGCGTCGCCAGTAGCACAGATACGCAGTATTTT. Translated: CASSVASSTDTQYF.